These 9 T cell receptor beta chains share one sample of origin, sequenced in a study of control samples from healthy donors and cancer patients. Assay used: immunoSEQ multiplex PCR; TCRdb lists only in-frame clones, some missing. The profile covers over 45,000 clones, with 89% appearing a single time and 1.6% taken by the ten largest. The sequenced material came from PBMCs. The receptors shown here come from a man aged 40-49 years with colorectal cancer.

The V and J genes are TRBV12-3 or TRBV12-4 and TRBJ2-1; D assignment may be TRBD1 or TRBD2 (5 bases each). V dropped 6 bases and J dropped 4 bases, with 10 bases sitting between them. The CDR3 covers 13 residues. The CDR3 reads CASSRDGYNEQFF. Here the CDR3 DNA reads TGTGCCAGCAGCCGGGACGGATACAATGAGCAGTTCTTC.

CDR3 bases: TGTGCCAGCAGCAAAGATGGAGGGACCTACAATGAGCAGTTCTTC. Its translation is CASSKDGGTYNEQFF. V and J are TRBV9 and TRBJ2-1; a possible D gene is TRBD2 (6 bases). In germline, CDR1 is SGDLS, CDR2 YYNGEE. The CDR3 loop spans 15 amino acids. V lost 4 bases and J 2 bases, leaving 13 bases between the germline ends.

The rearrangement links TRBV24-1 to TRBJ2-7; 7 positions agree with TRBD1. Germline loops: CDR1 KGHDR, CDR2 SFDVKD. This CDR3 is 16 amino acids long. Trimming at V came to 7 bases and at J to 1 base, leaving 12 bases not matched to a gene. The CDR3 here is CATSGTTGFGSYEQYF. CDR3 in DNA: TGTGCCACCAGCGGGACGACAGGGTTCGGATCCTACGAGCAGTACTTC.

This chain's CDR3 is CASSQAARGLSYEQYF. The CDR3 DNA follows: TGTGCCAGCAGCCAAGCGGCCAGGGGCCTTTCCTACGAGCAGTACTTC. This chain joins TRBV14 and TRBJ2-7; D perhaps matches TRBD1 (6 bases). Looked up from germline, CDR1 is SGHDN and CDR2 is FVKESK. Trimming took 1 base from V and 1 from J, leaving 14 bases between them. The CDR3 is made up of 16 amino acids.

The gene calls are TRBV19 and TRBJ1-5, with 7 bases matching TRBD1. V dropped 3 bases and J dropped 5; count of bases not matched to a gene: 7. Germline loops: CDR1 LNHDA, CDR2 SQIVND (reference sequence). The CDR3 contains 15 residues. The CDR3 here is CASSIEQGYDQPQHF. CDR3 coding DNA: TGTGCCAGTAGTATCGAACAGGGGTATGATCAGCCCCAGCATTTT.

This sequence joins TRBV5-1 and TRBJ2-3; 11 nucleotides align to TRBD2. Trimming at V came to 3 bases and at J to 4 bases, leaving 4 bases not matched to a gene. The CDR3 sequence is 15 residues long. The germline CDR1 and CDR2 sequences are SGHRS and YFSETQ. The CDR3 is CASSSSTSGADTQYF. CDR3 in DNA: TGCGCCAGCAGCTCTTCGACTAGCGGGGCAGATACGCAGTATTTT.

V usage is TRBV6-5 and J usage is TRBJ1-6, with 8 bases identical to TRBD1. This CDR3 region has 16 residues. V trimming: 2 bases; J trimming: 7 bases; junction bases outside the gene matches: 7. Germline CDR1 MNHEY, CDR2 SVGAGI. The CDR3 nucleotides are TGTGCCAGCAGTTACCACCAAACAGGGGGGAATTCACCCCTCCACTTT. Translation: CASSYHQTGGNSPLHF.

This rearrangement joins TRBV19 to TRBJ2-7; D could derive from TRBD1 or TRBD2 (5 bases each). The V end was cut by 1 base, the J end by 0 bases, with 10 bases between. The CDR3 is 15 amino acids. CDR1 is LNHDA, CDR2 SQIVND, per germline (reference sequence). For the CDR3, the DNA is TGTGCCAGTAGTATAGGGGGGAAGGGCTCCTACGAGCAGTACTTC. Protein: CASSIGGKGSYEQYF. The whole variable domain, filled in from reference TRBV19 and TRBJ2-7, reads DGGITQSPKYLFRKEGQNVTLSCEQNLNHDAMYWYRQDPGQGLRLIYYSQIVNDFQKGDIAEGYSVSREKKESFPLTVTSAQKNPTAFYLCASSIGGKGSYEQYFGPGTRLTVT.

The chain combines TRBV18 with TRBJ2-7; unclear D gene. CDR1 is KGHSH, CDR2 LQKENI, per germline. The CDR3 is 14 amino acids. V shed 5 bases and J shed 1 base, with 12 bases lying between them. CDR3 nucleotide sequence: TGTGCCAGCTCAGGGCGAGACGGATCCTACGAGCAGTACTTC. This sequence encodes CASSGRDGSYEQYF. Drawing the rest from reference TRBV18 and TRBJ2-7, the complete variable domain is NAGVMQNPRHLVRRRGQEARLRCSPMKGHSHVYWYRQLPEEGLKFMVYLQKENIIDESGMPKERFSAEFPKEGPSILRIQQVVRGDSAAYFCASSGRDGSYEQYFGPGTRLTVT.